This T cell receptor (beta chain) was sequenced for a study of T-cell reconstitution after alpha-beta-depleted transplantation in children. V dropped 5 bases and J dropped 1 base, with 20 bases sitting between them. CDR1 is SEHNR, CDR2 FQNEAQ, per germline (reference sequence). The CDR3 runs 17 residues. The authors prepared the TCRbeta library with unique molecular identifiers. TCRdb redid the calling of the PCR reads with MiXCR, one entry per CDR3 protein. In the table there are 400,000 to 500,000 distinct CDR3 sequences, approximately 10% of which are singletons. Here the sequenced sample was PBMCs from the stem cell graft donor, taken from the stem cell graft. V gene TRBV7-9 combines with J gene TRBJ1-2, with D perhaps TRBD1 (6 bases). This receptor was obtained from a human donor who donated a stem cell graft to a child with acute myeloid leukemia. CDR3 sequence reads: CASSPRVRTANNYGYTF. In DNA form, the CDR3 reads TGTGCCAGCAGCCCCCGGGTGCGGACAGCCAATAACTATGGCTACACCTTC.